This TCR beta chain derives from a study of T cells in Graves' hyperthyroidism and ophthalmopathy. This clonotype occurred many times. Amplified TCR beta CDR3 regions derived from RNA transcripts. HTBI primers drove first-round RT-PCR of the TCR CDR3. MiXCR was run by TCRdb on the multiplex PCR reads, yielding one entry per CDR3 protein. The repertoire consists of 300,000 to 500,000 distinct CDR3 sequences, with 14% to 15% occurring once and the leading ten covering less than 35%. For Graves' hyperthyroidism to be stable, ophthalmopathy could not progress within 18 months. An approximately 10 ml volume of fresh peripheral blood provided the PBMCs. The CDR3 spans 16 residues. Losses at the gene ends were 5 bases for V and 4 bases for J; bases not matched to a gene: 9.

This chain uses TRBV12-3 or TRBV12-4 with TRBJ1-5; 9 bases align to TRBD1. The sequencing input was blood. The TCR sequence derives from a woman in her twenties or thirties with Graves' hyperthyroidism. The CDR3 here is CASSPGTGTTNQPQHF. The CDR3 DNA reads TGTGCCAGCAGTCCAGGGACAGGGACGACGAATCAGCCCCAGCATTTT.